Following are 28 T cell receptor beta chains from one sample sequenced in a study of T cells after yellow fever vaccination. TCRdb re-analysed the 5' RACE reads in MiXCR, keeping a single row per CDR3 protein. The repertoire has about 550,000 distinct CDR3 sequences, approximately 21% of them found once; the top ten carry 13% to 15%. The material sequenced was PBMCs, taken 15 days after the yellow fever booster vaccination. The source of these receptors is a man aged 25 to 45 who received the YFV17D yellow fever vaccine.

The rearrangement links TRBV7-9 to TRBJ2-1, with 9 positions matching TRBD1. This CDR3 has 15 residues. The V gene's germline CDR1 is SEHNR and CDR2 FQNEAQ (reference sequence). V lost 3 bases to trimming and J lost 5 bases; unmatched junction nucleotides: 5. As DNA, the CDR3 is TGTGCCAGCAGCTTTTGGGGACAGGGTAACAATGAGCAGTTCTTC. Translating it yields CASSFWGQGNNEQFF. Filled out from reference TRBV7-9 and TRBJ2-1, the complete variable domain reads DTGVSQNPRHKITKRGQNVTFRCDPISEHNRLYWYRQTLGQGPEFLTYFQNEAQLEKSRLLSDRFSAERPKGSFSTLEIQRTEQGDSAMYLCASSFWGQGNNEQFFGPGTRLTVL.

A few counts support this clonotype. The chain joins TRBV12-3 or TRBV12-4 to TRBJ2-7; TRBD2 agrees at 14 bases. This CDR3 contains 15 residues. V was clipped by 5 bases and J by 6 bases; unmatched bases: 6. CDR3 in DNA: TGTGCCAGCAGTATGGGACTAGCGGGAGCAATCGAGCAGTACTTC. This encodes CASSMGLAGAIEQYF.

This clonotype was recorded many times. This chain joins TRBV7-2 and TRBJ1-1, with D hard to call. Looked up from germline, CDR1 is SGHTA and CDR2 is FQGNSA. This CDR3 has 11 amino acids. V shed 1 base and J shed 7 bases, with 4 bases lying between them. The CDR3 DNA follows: TGTGCCAGCAGCTTAGTGGGTGAAGCTTTCTTT. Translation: CASSLVGEAFF.

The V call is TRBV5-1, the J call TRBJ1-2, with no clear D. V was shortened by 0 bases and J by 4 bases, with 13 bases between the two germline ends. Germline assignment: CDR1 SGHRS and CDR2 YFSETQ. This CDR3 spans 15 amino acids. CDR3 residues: CASSLGLTSGYGYTF. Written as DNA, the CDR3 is TGCGCCAGCAGCTTGGGGCTGACCTCTGGCTATGGCTACACCTTC.

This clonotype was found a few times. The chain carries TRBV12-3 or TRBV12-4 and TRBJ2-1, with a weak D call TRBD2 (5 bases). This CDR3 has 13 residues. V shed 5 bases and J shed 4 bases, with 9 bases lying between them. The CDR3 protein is CASSTDLYNEQFF. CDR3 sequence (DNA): TGTGCCAGCAGTACGGACTTATACAATGAGCAGTTCTTC.

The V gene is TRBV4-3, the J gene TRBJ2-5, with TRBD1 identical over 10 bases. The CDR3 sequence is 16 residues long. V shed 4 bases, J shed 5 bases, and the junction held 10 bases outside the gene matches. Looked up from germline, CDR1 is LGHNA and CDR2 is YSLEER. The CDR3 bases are TGCGCCAGCAGCCGTCTCAAGGGGACAGGGGTGGAGACCCAGTACTTC. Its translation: CASSRLKGTGVETQYF.

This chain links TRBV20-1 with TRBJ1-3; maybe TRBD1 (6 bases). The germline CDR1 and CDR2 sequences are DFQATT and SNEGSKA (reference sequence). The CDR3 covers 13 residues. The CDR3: CSTTGPSGNTIYF. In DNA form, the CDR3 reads TGCAGCACAACAGGGCCCTCTGGAAACACCATATATTTT.

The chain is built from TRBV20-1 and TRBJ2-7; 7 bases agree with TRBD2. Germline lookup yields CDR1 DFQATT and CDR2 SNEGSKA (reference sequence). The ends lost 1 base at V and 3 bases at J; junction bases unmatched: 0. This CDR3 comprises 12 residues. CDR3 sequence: CSARVAGYEQYF. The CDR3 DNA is TGCAGTGCTAGAGTAGCGGGCTACGAGCAGTACTTC.

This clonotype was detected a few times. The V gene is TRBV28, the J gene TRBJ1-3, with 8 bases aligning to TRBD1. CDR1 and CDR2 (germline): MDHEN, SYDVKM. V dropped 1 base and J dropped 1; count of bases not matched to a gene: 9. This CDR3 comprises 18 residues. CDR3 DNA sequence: TGTGCCAGCAGTTTATACCCAGGGGGCACGATATCTGGAAACACCATATATTTT. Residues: CASSLYPGGTISGNTIYF.

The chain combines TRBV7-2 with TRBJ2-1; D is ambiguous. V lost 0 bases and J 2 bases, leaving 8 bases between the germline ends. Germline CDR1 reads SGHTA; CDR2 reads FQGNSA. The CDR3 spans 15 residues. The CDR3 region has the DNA TGTGCCAGCAGCTTAGCGGTTAGCCCCTACAATGAGCAGTTCTTC. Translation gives CASSLAVSPYNEQFF.

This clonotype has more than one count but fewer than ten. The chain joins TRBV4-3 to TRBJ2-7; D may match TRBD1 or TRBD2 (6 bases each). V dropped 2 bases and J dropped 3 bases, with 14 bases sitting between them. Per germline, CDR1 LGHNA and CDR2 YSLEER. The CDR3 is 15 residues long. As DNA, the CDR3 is TGCGCCAGCAGCCAACTGGGACGGGGGCTCTACGAGCAGTACTTC. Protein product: CASSQLGRGLYEQYF.

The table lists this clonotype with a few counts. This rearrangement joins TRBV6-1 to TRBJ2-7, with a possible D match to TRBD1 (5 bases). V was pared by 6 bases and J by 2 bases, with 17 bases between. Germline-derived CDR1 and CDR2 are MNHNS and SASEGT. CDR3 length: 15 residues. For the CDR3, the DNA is TGTGCCAGCAGATCCCGACTCAGGGAACCCTACGAGCAGTACTTC. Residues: CASRSRLREPYEQYF.

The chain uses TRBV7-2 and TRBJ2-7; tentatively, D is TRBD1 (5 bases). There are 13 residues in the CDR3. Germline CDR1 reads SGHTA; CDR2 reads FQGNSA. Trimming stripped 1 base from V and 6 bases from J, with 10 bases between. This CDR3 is CASSLDVGREQYF. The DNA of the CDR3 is TGTGCCAGCAGCTTAGACGTGGGGCGCGAGCAGTACTTC.

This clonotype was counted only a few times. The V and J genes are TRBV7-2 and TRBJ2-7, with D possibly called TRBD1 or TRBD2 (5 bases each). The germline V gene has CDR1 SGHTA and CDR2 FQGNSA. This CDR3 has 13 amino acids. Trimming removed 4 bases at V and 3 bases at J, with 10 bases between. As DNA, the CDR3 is TGTGCCAGCAGCTCGGGACGGATCTACGAGCAGTACTTC. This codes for CASSSGRIYEQYF.

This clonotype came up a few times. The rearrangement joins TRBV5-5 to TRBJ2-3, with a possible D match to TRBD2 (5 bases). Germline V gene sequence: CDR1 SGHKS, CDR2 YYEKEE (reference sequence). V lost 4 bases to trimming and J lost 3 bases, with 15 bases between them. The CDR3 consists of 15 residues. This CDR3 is CASSARRGRTDTQYF. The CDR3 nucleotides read TGTGCCAGCAGCGCCCGCCGAGGGCGGACAGATACGCAGTATTTT.

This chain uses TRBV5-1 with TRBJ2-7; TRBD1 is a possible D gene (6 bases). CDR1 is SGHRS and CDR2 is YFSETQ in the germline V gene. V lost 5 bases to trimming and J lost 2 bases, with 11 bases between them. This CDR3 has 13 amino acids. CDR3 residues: CASSTGITYEQYF. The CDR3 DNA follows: TGCGCCAGCAGTACAGGGATCACCTACGAGCAGTACTTC.

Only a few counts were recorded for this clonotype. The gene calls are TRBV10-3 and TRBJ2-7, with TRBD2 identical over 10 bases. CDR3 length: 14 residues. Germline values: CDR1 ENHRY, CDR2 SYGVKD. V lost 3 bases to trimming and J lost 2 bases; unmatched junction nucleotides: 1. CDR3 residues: CAISEAGGPYEQYF. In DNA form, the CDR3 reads TGTGCCATCAGTGAAGCGGGAGGGCCCTACGAGCAGTACTTC.

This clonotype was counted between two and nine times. In nucleotides, the CDR3 is TGCGCCAGCAGCTTGGGGGGAGAGACCCCGAGGCAGCAGTACTTC. Protein sequence: CASSLGGETPRQQYF. V gene TRBV5-1 combines with J gene TRBJ2-7; TRBD2 is a possible D gene (5 bases). CDR1 is SGHRS, CDR2 YFSETQ, per germline. With 0 bases removed from V and 8 bases from J, the gap between germline ends came to 18 bases. This CDR3 has 15 amino acids.

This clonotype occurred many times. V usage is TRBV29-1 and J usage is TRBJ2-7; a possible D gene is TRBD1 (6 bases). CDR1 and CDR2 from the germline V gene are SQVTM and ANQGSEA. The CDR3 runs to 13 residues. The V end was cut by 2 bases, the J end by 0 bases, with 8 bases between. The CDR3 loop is CSVEWDTSYEQYF. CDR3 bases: TGCAGCGTTGAATGGGACACCTCCTACGAGCAGTACTTC.

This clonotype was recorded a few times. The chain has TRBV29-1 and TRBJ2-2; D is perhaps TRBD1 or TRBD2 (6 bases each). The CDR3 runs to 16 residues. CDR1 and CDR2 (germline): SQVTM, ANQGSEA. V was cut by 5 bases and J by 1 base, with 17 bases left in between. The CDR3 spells CSVWARRGENTGELFF. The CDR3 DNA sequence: TGCAGCGTTTGGGCGAGGAGGGGGGAGAACACCGGGGAGCTGTTTTTT.

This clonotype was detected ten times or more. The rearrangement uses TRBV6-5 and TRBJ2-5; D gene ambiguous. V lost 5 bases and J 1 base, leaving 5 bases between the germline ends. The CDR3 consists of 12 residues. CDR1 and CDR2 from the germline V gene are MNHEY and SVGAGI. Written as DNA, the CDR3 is TGTGCCAGCAGTAGGTTCCAAGAGACCCAGTACTTC. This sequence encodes CASSRFQETQYF.

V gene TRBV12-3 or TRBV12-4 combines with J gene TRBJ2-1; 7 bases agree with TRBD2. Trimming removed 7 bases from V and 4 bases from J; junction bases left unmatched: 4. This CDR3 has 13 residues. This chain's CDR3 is CASTTSAYNEQFF. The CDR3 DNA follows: TGTGCCAGCACCACTAGCGCGTACAATGAGCAGTTCTTC.

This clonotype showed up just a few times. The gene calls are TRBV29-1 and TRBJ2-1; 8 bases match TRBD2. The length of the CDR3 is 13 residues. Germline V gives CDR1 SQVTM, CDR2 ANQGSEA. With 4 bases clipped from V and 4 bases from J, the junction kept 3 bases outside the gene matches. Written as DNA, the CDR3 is TGCAGCGTTGGAGCGGGAGCGTACAATGAGCAGTTCTTC. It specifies CSVGAGAYNEQFF.

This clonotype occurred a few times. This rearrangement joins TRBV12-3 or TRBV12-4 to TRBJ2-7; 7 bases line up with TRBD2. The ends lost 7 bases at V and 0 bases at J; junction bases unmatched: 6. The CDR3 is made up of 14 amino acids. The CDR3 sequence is CASNDGGSSYEQYF. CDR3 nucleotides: TGTGCCAGCAACGACGGGGGGAGCTCCTACGAGCAGTACTTC.

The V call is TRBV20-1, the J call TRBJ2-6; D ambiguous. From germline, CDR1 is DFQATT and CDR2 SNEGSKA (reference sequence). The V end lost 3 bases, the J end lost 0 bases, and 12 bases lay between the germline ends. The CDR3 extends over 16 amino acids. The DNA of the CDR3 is TGCAGTGCTAGGAATTCCGGTTTCTCTGGGGCCAACGTCCTGACTTTC. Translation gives CSARNSGFSGANVLTF.

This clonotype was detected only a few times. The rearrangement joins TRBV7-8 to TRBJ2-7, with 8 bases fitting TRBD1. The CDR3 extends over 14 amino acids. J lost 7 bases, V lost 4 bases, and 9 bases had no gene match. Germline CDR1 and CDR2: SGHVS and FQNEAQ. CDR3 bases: TGTGCCAGCAGCTCCTTCGTGGGACAGGCGGAGCAGTACTTC. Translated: CASSSFVGQAEQYF.

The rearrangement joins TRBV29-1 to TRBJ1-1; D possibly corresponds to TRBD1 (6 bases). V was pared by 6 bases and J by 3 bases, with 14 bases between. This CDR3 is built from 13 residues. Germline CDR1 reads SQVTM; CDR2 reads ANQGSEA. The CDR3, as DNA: TGCAGCGTGTACCAGGGGCCCTACACTGAAGCTTTCTTT. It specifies CSVYQGPYTEAFF.

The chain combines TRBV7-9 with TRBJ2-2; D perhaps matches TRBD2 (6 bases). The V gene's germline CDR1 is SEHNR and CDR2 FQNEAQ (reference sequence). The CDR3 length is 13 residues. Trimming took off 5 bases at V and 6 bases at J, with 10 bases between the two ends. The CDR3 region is CASSPRLAGELFF. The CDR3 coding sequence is TGTGCCAGCAGCCCCCGACTAGCCGGGGAGCTGTTTTTT.